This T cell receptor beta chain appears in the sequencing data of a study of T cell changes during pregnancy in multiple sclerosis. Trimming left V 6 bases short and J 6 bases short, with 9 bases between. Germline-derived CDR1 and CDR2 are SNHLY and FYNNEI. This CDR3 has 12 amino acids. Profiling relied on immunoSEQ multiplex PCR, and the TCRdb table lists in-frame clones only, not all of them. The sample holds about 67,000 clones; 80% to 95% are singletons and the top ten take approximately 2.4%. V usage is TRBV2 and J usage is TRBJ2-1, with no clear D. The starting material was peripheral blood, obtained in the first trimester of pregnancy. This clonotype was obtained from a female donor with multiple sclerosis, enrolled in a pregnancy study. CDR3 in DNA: TGTGCCAGCAGGCTAGTGGGCAATGAGCAGTTCTTC. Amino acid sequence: CASRLVGNEQFF.